The 11 T cell receptor beta chains presented below share a single source sample, sequenced in a study of shared clonotypes between healthy human individuals (dated by TCRdb to 2018 to 2021). Libraries were prepared through the immunoSEQ multiplex PCR assay. The source is immuneACCESS, and TCRdb retained only in-frame sequences with V and J called. Part of the clones is not carried over; for the studies checked, unresolved V genes explain less than half of this, and the remainder is unexplained. In all, the sample holds roughly 1,500,000 clones, and approximately 98.5% of those were seen once. The ten largest account for about 0.35% of the sample. The sequencing sample was made of naive CD4+ T cells sorted from blood. The sample's cell subset or site label is to be understood as: CD45RA+ positively selected. All receptors derive from a man aged 25-45 years in good health.

The CDR3 DNA is TGTGCCAGCCGCGGGACAGTTCCTTCGGGCCCACAAGAGACCCAGTACTTC. Translated: CASRGTVPSGPQETQYF. The chain recombines TRBV18 with TRBJ2-5, with D tentatively TRBD1 (7 bases). The CDR3 consists of 17 residues. Looked up from germline, CDR1 is KGHSH and CDR2 is LQKENI. V dropped 8 bases and J dropped 2 bases, with 24 bases sitting between them.

The rearrangement joins TRBV19 to TRBJ1-2; no reliable D call. There are 14 residues in the CDR3. The ends were cut back, 5 bases at V and 0 bases at J, with 10 bases in the middle. Germline V gene lookup returns CDR1 LNHDA and CDR2 SQIVND (reference sequence). The CDR3 DNA reads as TGTGCCAGTAGTCCCACAATTACTAACTATGGCTACACCTTC. Residues: CASSPTITNYGYTF.

V is TRBV2 and J is TRBJ1-5; weak D call: TRBD1 (6 bases). The CDR3 sequence is 15 residues long. Looked up from germline, CDR1 is SNHLY and CDR2 is FYNNEI. Trimming removed 6 bases at V and 2 bases at J, with 14 bases between. The CDR3 sequence is CASRGDTSGNQPQHF. For the CDR3, the DNA is TGTGCCAGCAGAGGGGACACCAGTGGCAATCAGCCCCAGCATTTT.

For this clone: Distinct nucleotide sequences in the sample also encode this CDR3. This chain uses TRBV20-1 with TRBJ2-7; no definite D call. Trimming shortened V by 1 base and J by 4 bases, and 5 bases separated the two germline ends. CDR1 is DFQATT, CDR2 SNEGSKA, per germline (reference sequence). The CDR3 is made up of 11 amino acids. DNA for the CDR3: TGCAGTGCTAGAGGGGATTACGAGCAGTACTTC. It codes for CSARGDYEQYF.

The CDR3 nucleotides are TGTGCCAGCAGCTTGTTGGGAGGGAATTATGAAAAACTGTTTTTT. This gives the protein CASSLLGGNYEKLFF. V and J are TRBV7-2 and TRBJ1-4; D ambiguous. The V end lost 3 bases, the J end lost 6 bases, and 14 bases lay between the germline ends. The CDR3 runs to 15 residues. CDR1 is SGHTA and CDR2 is FQGNSA in the germline V gene.

CDR3 loop: CASRETGGNTGELFF. The CDR3 DNA is TGTGCCAGCAGGGAGACAGGGGGCAACACCGGGGAGCTGTTTTTT. The genes are TRBV2 and TRBJ2-2, with TRBD1 identical over 10 bases. The V gene end was trimmed by 6 bases and the J gene end by 2 bases; junction bases not matched to a gene: 3. This CDR3 comprises 15 residues. CDR1 SNHLY and CDR2 FYNNEI come from the germline V gene.

This chain joins TRBV28 and TRBJ2-2; maybe TRBD2 (5 bases). Germline assignment: CDR1 MDHEN and CDR2 SYDVKM. Trimming shortened V by 10 bases and J by 1 base, and 10 bases separated the two germline ends. The CDR3 is 13 amino acids. In DNA, the CDR3 is TGTGCCACCGAGGGTGGGAACACCGGGGAGCTGTTTTTT. Protein product: CATEGGNTGELFF. Supplemented by reference TRBV28 and TRBJ2-2, the full variable domain reads DVKVTQSSRYLVKRTGEKVFLECVQDMDHENMFWYRQDPGLGLRLIYFSYDVKMKEKGDIPEGYSVSREKKERFSLILESASTNQTSMYLCATEGGNTGELFFGEGSRLTVL.

The chain uses TRBV5-1 and TRBJ2-1; D is ambiguous. The V gene lost 0 bases and the J gene lost 0 bases, with 7 bases spanning the gap. Germline V gene lookup returns CDR1 SGHRS and CDR2 YFSETQ. The CDR3 has 15 residues. This CDR3 is CASSLAPLSYNEQFF. The CDR3 DNA reads TGCGCCAGCAGCTTGGCCCCCCTCTCCTACAATGAGCAGTTCTTC.

V is TRBV7-2 and J is TRBJ2-1; weak D call: TRBD2 (6 bases). V was clipped by 1 base and J by 5 bases, with 21 bases between them. Germline CDR1 reads SGHTA; CDR2 reads FQGNSA. CDR3 length: 18 amino acids. The CDR3 reads CASSLGSRGLAQNNEQFF. The CDR3, as DNA: TGTGCCAGCAGCTTAGGGTCGAGGGGTCTAGCGCAAAACAATGAGCAGTTCTTC.

For this clone: Other DNA sequences of this sample code for an identical CDR3. The V gene is TRBV30, the J gene TRBJ2-1; no firm D call. V shed 0 bases and J shed 9 bases, with 6 bases lying between them. Looked up from germline, CDR1 is GTSNPN and CDR2 is SVGIG (reference sequence). The length of the CDR3 is 11 residues. CDR3 coding DNA: TGTGCCTGGAGTGTACTCCGTGAGCAGTTCTTC. As protein: CAWSVLREQFF.

V and J are TRBV21-1 and TRBJ2-4; the DNA was not compared with TRBD2, the D call given in the table. TRBV21-1 is a known pseudogene. CDR3 size: 18 residues. The CDR3 region is CASSKAFPGVAVKNIQYF. As DNA, the CDR3 is TGTGCCAGCAGCAAAGCGTTCCCCGGAGTGGCAGTCAAAAACATTCAGTACTTC.